These 7 T cell receptor beta chains originate from one sample sequenced in a study of T cells in Graves' hyperthyroidism and ophthalmopathy. Researchers took RNA transcripts and amplified the TCR beta CDR3 regions from them. The TCR CDR3 first-round RT-PCR relied on the HTBI primer set. TCRdb re-analysed the multiplex PCR reads in MiXCR, keeping a single row per CDR3 protein. Among more than 500,000 distinct CDR3 sequences listed, over 12% were seen once. Sequencing used blood. The origin of the receptors is a middle-aged woman with Graves' ophthalmopathy.

This clonotype was counted ten times or more. The rearrangement links TRBV28 to TRBJ2-7; 9 nucleotides line up with TRBD1. The CDR3 contains 12 residues. Germline lookup yields CDR1 MDHEN and CDR2 SYDVKM. V was pared by 6 bases and J by 9 bases, with 6 bases of the junction left unmatched. The CDR3 sequence: CASRETGGGQYF. The DNA for the CDR3 is TGTGCCAGCAGGGAAACAGGGGGCGGGCAGTACTTC.

This clonotype showed up many times. V is TRBV12-5 and J is TRBJ1-1; 11 nucleotides align to TRBD1. Germline-derived CDR1 and CDR2 are LGHNT and FRNRAP. The ends lost 6 bases at V and 11 bases at J; junction bases unmatched: 8. There are 13 residues in the CDR3. The CDR3 coding sequence is TGTGCTAGTGGACACGGACAGGGGGCAACGGCTTTCTTT. Its protein product is CASGHGQGATAFF.

This chain connects TRBV24-1 to TRBJ2-3, with 7 bases that match TRBD2. The length of the CDR3 is 15 residues. The ends lost 3 bases at V and 1 base at J; junction bases unmatched: 3. Germline lookup yields CDR1 KGHDR and CDR2 SFDVKD. CDR3 bases: TGTGCCACCAGTGATCTAGCGGACGGCACAGATACGCAGTATTTT. This gives the protein CATSDLADGTDTQYF.

At least ten counts were recorded for this clonotype. The chain has TRBV7-2 and TRBJ2-5; 9 bases are a match to TRBD2. The CDR3 is 13 residues long. V was pared by 5 bases and J by 5 bases, with 3 bases of the junction left unmatched. The germline CDR1 and CDR2 sequences are SGHTA and FQGNSA. This chain's CDR3 is CASSVTSGETQYF. CDR3 in DNA: TGTGCCAGCAGCGTAACTAGCGGGGAGACCCAGTACTTC.

In this sample, this clonotype turned up many times. The chain is built from TRBV7-2 and TRBJ2-2; weak D call: TRBD1 (5 bases). Germline lookup yields CDR1 SGHTA and CDR2 FQGNSA. Trimming stripped 0 bases from V and 5 bases from J, with 7 bases between. The CDR3 has 14 amino acids. The CDR3 coding sequence is TGTGCCAGCAGCTTAGCGTACAGGACCGGGGAGCTGTTTTTT. It is translated as CASSLAYRTGELFF.

This clonotype was recorded many times. The chain recombines TRBV29-1 with TRBJ2-7; the D gene is possibly TRBD1 (6 bases). Germline CDR1 reads SQVTM; CDR2 reads ANQGSEA. This CDR3 has 13 amino acids. V shed 0 bases and J shed 0 bases, with 6 bases lying between them. In nucleotides, the CDR3 is TGCAGCGTTGAAGAGGGACACTCCTACGAGCAGTACTTC. Amino acid sequence: CSVEEGHSYEQYF.

The chain employs TRBV7-2 and TRBJ2-5; unclear D gene. The germline gives CDR1 SGHTA, CDR2 FQGNSA. The CDR3 contains 13 residues. Trimming pared 3 bases from V and 5 bases from J, leaving 10 bases between. The CDR3 DNA is TGTGCCAGCAGCTTCGGCTCGATGGAGACCCAGTACTTC. Protein product: CASSFGSMETQYF.